This TCR beta chain originates from a study of blood T cell repertoires in COVID-19 (dated by TCRdb to between 2020 and 2021). Broadly, across the study: Collaborator samples came from the United States, Italy and Spain and covered acute and convalescent phases of COVID-19. The material from the prospective study consisted of cDNA or gDNA derived from T cells, B-cell-depleted T cells, or PBMCs. Subjects who had been exposed to COVID-19, were actively infected with it, or had recovered from it provided the deeply sampled blood TCRbeta repertoires that made up the dataset. The repertoires were released in a freely available public database meant as a resource for research on the immune response to SARS-CoV-2. The samples were drawn from two sources: the first 160 participants of the ongoing ImmuneRACE study, and some 1,300 subjects contributed by 6 global collaborators. Sample metadata almost always included a de-identified subject ID, COVID-19 status, age in years and sex. Where HLA class I and class II types were available, the types were taken from metadata supplied by the sample provider, not from assay-based typing. Overall results and qualifications from the work: The amount of clinical and demographic metadata varied by source and participant and was provided uncurated.

TCRbeta CDR3 regions were amplified from genomic DNA by means of the immunoSEQ Assay, a bias-controlled multiplex PCR. From the authors' description of their analysis: The number of nucleated cells in each sample was estimated from the amplification of reference gene primers within the assay. To quantify the absolute abundance of each unique TCRbeta CDR3 rearrangement, sequence reads were collapsed and filtered. For each sample, productive Simpson clonality was calculated as the square root of Simpson's diversity index across productive rearrangements. Not all clones reach the TCRdb copy of this immuneACCESS table, which keeps in-frame sequences only. Checked studies attribute under half of the gap to unresolved V genes and leave the rest unexplained. The V and J calls and clone size were taken over from that table, and D and trimming were inferred from the DNA. In this sample the table shows some 65,000 clones, about 85% of which occur a single time. The ten largest clones represent 2.5% to 3% of the sample.

With regard to this clone: Its antigen target is currently unknown. Base qualities are not recorded, but no much larger clone differs from it by a single base.

V is cut by 3 bases and J by 0 bases, and the space between the germline ends is 18 bases. The CDR3, cysteine through phenylalanine, is 17 amino acids long. The CDR3 DNA has 51 bases and is translated from base 1. In the germline V gene, CDR1 corresponds to SGDLS and CDR2 to YYNGEE. Collaborating institutions collected whole blood in K2EDTA tubes following their own protocols. For TCRbeta analysis, collaborators shipped samples in one of three forms: frozen whole blood, isolated PBMCs, or DNA extracted from either of those sample types. The specimen was peripheral blood. In this chain, TRBV9 is recombined with TRBJ1-1, and the D gene may be TRBD1, 5 bases matching. The receptor was derived from a man older than 75 with acute or convalescent COVID-19. The DNA sequence is given as TGTGCCAGCAGCGACCCCCTAGGAGGGGTAGTGAACACTGAAGCTTTCTTT. The resulting protein is CASSDPLGGVVNTEAFF.